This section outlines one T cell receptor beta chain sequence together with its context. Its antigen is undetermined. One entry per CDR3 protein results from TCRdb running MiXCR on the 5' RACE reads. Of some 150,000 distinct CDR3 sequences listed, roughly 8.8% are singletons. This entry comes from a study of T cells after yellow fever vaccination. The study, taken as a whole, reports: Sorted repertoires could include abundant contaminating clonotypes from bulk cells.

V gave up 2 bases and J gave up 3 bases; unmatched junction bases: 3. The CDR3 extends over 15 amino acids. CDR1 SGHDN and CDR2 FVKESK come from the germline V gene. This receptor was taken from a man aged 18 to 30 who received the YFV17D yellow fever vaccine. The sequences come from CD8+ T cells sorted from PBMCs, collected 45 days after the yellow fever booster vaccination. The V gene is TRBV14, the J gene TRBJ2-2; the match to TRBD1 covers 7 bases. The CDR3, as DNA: TGTGCCAGCAGCCAACGAGGGGGCTACACCGGGGAGCTGTTTTTT. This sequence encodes CASSQRGGYTGELFF.